This entry lists 29 T cell receptor beta chains sequenced from one sample in a study. TCRdb reprocessed the 5' RACE reads via MiXCR and lists one record per CDR3 protein. The data show about 9,800 distinct CDR3 sequences, less than 30% seen once. The sorted Tregs were CD4+CD25+CD127-/low cells. The sample taken for sequencing was Tregs sorted from blood. All receptors come from a female donor with breast cancer.

This clonotype was counted a few times. The chain employs TRBV5-1 and TRBJ2-1; 10 bases agree with TRBD2. Looked up from germline, CDR1 is SGHRS and CDR2 is YFSETQ. CDR3 length equals 15 residues. Trimming took 0 bases from V and 11 from J; bases not matched to a gene: 8. CDR3 sequence (DNA): TGCGCCAGCAGCTTGGGACTAGCGGGCCTGAATAAGCAGTTCTTC. This sequence encodes CASSLGLAGLNKQFF.

Only a few counts were recorded for this clonotype. This clone may be a read error of a much larger clone one base away. J is TRBJ2-7 and V is TRBV29-1; D remains ambiguous. V lost 5 bases and J 0 bases, leaving 11 bases between the germline ends. CDR1 is SQVTM, CDR2 ANQGSEA, per germline. The CDR3 sequence is 13 residues long. The CDR3 sequence is CSVFPGDSYEQYF. DNA of the CDR3: TGCAGCGTTTTTCCGGGCGACTCCTACGAGCAGTACTTC.

This clonotype is medium-sized. The rearrangement uses TRBV12-3 or TRBV12-4 and TRBJ2-1; D perhaps matches TRBD1 (5 bases). The V end lost 4 bases, the J end lost 0 bases, and 10 bases lay between the germline ends. The CDR3 is made up of 15 amino acids. CDR3 sequence: CASSSRRDSYNEQFF. The CDR3 coding sequence is TGTGCCAGCAGTTCTCGCAGGGACTCCTACAATGAGCAGTTCTTC.

This clonotype occurred many times. This rearrangement joins TRBV24-1 to TRBJ2-1, with D perhaps given as TRBD1 or TRBD2 (5 bases each). The CDR3 extends over 15 amino acids. The V gene lost 4 bases and the J gene lost 5 bases, with 14 bases spanning the gap. Germline V gives CDR1 KGHDR, CDR2 SFDVKD. The DNA of the CDR3 is TGTGCCACCAGTGAACCGCAGGGAGCGGACAATGAGCAGTTCTTC. Translated: CATSEPQGADNEQFF.

For the CDR3, the DNA is TGCAGTGCTAGAGATAACAGGCTCTCCACCGGGGAGCTGTTTTTT. Residues: CSARDNRLSTGELFF. The chain couples TRBV20-1 to TRBJ2-2, with D possibly matching TRBD1 (5 bases). CDR1 is DFQATT, CDR2 SNEGSKA, per germline (reference sequence). Trimming pared 0 bases from V and 4 bases from J, leaving 12 bases between. This CDR3 has 15 residues.

This clonotype was observed many times. V gene TRBV9 combines with J gene TRBJ2-7; 11 bases line up with TRBD1. The CDR3 sequence is 13 residues long. Germline values: CDR1 SGDLS, CDR2 YYNGEE. The junction had 2 bases not matched to a gene; V was cut back by 2 bases and J by 7 bases. CDR3 sequence (DNA): TGTGCCAGCAGCGTGGGGACAGGGGGGGAGCAGTACTTC. Translated, it gives CASSVGTGGEQYF.

Relative to its sample, this clonotype is medium-sized. This chain connects TRBV18 to TRBJ2-5; no clear D gene. The CDR3 is 14 residues long. Germline CDR1 is KGHSH and CDR2 is LQKENI. V was clipped by 5 bases and J by 1 base, with 11 bases between them. CDR3 loop: CASSAAPVQETQYF. In DNA, the CDR3 is TGTGCCAGCTCAGCGGCTCCAGTCCAAGAGACCCAGTACTTC.

This clonotype was seen a few times. The V gene is TRBV25-1, the J gene TRBJ1-1; D might be TRBD1 (6 bases). The length of the CDR3 is 16 residues. Germline V gene lookup returns CDR1 MGHDK and CDR2 SYGVNS. Trimming stripped 0 bases from V and 2 bases from J, with 13 bases between. The CDR3 is CASSEYGTGANTEAFF. CDR3 coding DNA: TGTGCCAGCAGTGAATATGGAACGGGGGCAAACACTGAAGCTTTCTTT.

About this clonotype: One base away lies a much larger clone, so this may be a sequencing read error. The chain employs TRBV9 and TRBJ2-1, with D possibly TRBD2 on 6 matching bases. The CDR3 consists of 15 residues. Germline CDR1 SGDLS, CDR2 YYNGEE. In DNA, the CDR3 is TGTGCCAGCAGCCTTGGAGGGCGCTCCTGCAATGAGCAGTTCTTC. Protein sequence: CASSLGGRSCNEQFF.

This clonotype showed up many times. V gene TRBV25-1 combines with J gene TRBJ1-1, with a tentative D call TRBD1 (5 bases). Trimming removed 1 base from V and 1 base from J, with 7 bases in between. Germline-derived CDR1 and CDR2 are MGHDK and SYGVNS. This CDR3 is built from 14 residues. In nucleotides, the CDR3 is TGTGCCAGCAGTGAATGGGGGGGGAACACTGAAGCTTTCTTT. This codes for CASSEWGGNTEAFF.

By sample share, this clonotype is medium-sized. The chain joins TRBV6-6 to TRBJ2-7; TRBD1 matches at 7 bases. The length of the CDR3 is 13 residues. The V and J ends lost 5 bases and 6 bases, in that order; junction bases with no gene match: 7. Germline-derived CDR1 and CDR2 are MNHNY and SVGAGI (reference sequence). The CDR3 protein is CASSEGGVGEQYF. The CDR3 coding sequence is TGTGCCAGCAGTGAAGGGGGCGTTGGCGAGCAGTACTTC.

About this clonotype: One end of the junction does not line up with germline, which may come from a read error. The chain combines TRBV18 with TRBJ2-1; 9 positions agree with TRBD2. Germline CDR1 is KGHSH and CDR2 is LQKENI. CDR3 length: 17 residues. The DNA of the CDR3 is TGTGTCAGCTCACCTCAGACTAGCGGAGACTACAGGGATGAGCAGTTCTTC. Residues: CVSSPQTSGDYRDEQFF.

The rearrangement links TRBV7-8 to TRBJ2-3; TRBD2 aligns across 13 bases. The germline V gene has CDR1 SGHVS and CDR2 FQNEAQ. The CDR3 runs to 16 residues. After removal of 5 bases from V and 2 bases from J, the junction contained 4 bases not matched to a gene. The CDR3 DNA reads TGTGCCAGCAGCCCCGGGACTAGCGGGGCCACAGATACGCAGTATTTT. Amino acid sequence: CASSPGTSGATDTQYF.

This clonotype appeared a few times. The V gene is TRBV10-3, the J gene TRBJ1-5; D is perhaps TRBD1 (5 bases). The CDR3 covers 14 residues. Trimming shortened V by 3 bases and J by 0 bases, and 6 bases separated the two germline ends. Germline V gene data show CDR1 as ENHRY and CDR2 as SYGVKD. The CDR3 DNA reads as TGTGCCATCAGTGAAGACAGTAGCAATCAGCCCCAGCATTTT. Amino acids: CAISEDSSNQPQHF.

The genes are TRBV7-3 and TRBJ1-1, with a possible D match to TRBD1 (5 bases). Trimming cost V 3 bases and J 1 base, with 9 bases left between them. Germline V lookup: CDR1 SGHTA, CDR2 FQGTGA. CDR3 size: 14 residues. In DNA form, the CDR3 reads TGTGCCAGCAGCTTCACAGGACCGAACACTGAAGCTTTCTTT. It encodes CASSFTGPNTEAFF.

This clonotype showed up many times. This chain joins TRBV6-6 and TRBJ1-3; TRBD1 is a possible D gene (5 bases). Trimming left V 2 bases short and J 4 bases short, with 9 bases between. The CDR3 consists of 14 residues. Germline loops: CDR1 MNHNY, CDR2 SVGAGI (reference sequence). This CDR3 is CASSYGGGGNTIYF. The CDR3 nucleotides read TGTGCCAGCAGTTACGGGGGAGGAGGAAACACCATATATTTT.

This clonotype has at least ten counts. V gene TRBV12-3 or TRBV12-4 combines with J gene TRBJ2-1, with D hard to call. The length of the CDR3 is 13 residues. Trimming took off 5 bases at V and 5 bases at J, with 10 bases between the two ends. CDR3 DNA: TGTGCCAGCAGTAAAGGCATCGACAATGAGCAGTTCTTC. Translated, it gives CASSKGIDNEQFF.

This clonotype occurred many times. This sequence joins TRBV4-2 and TRBJ1-5, with D uncertain. Germline loops: CDR1 LGHNA, CDR2 YNFKEQ. This CDR3 is built from 15 residues. V shed 0 bases and J shed 5 bases, with 11 bases lying between them. The CDR3 region is CASSQDNGQYQPQHF. In nucleotides, the CDR3 is TGTGCCAGCAGCCAAGATAATGGGCAATATCAGCCCCAGCATTTT.

There are many counts of this clonotype. The chain employs TRBV4-1 and TRBJ2-1, with D hard to call. Trimming cost V 0 bases and J 6 bases, with 15 bases left between them. The CDR3 sequence is 16 residues long. Germline V gives CDR1 MGHRA, CDR2 YSYEKL. The CDR3 coding sequence is TGCGCCAGCAGCCAAGATGTAGCTAGTCTTGGCAATGAGCAGTTCTTC. This gives the protein CASSQDVASLGNEQFF.

CDR3 nucleotide sequence: TGTGCCACCAGTGATCATCGACAGGGTAGCGATGAGCAGTTCTTC. Translation gives CATSDHRQGSDEQFF. This rearrangement joins TRBV24-1 to TRBJ2-1; 7 nucleotides align to TRBD1. J was trimmed by 8 bases and V by 3 bases; bases with no gene match: 9. The germline CDR1 and CDR2 sequences are KGHDR and SFDVKD. There are 15 residues in the CDR3.

At least ten counts were recorded for this clonotype. The chain combines TRBV7-3 with TRBJ2-3; the D gene is possibly TRBD2 (6 bases). Germline lookup yields CDR1 SGHTA and CDR2 FQGTGA. V lost 3 bases to trimming and J lost 4 bases, with 11 bases between them. The CDR3 is made up of 14 amino acids. CDR3 sequence: CASSFGGGADTQYF. DNA of the CDR3: TGTGCCAGCAGCTTTGGGGGAGGAGCAGATACGCAGTATTTT.

This clonotype is categorized as medium-sized. The V and J genes are TRBV7-3 and TRBJ2-1; 7 bases map to TRBD2. Germline V gene data show CDR1 as SGHTA and CDR2 as FQGTGA. This CDR3 contains 15 residues. The ends lost 2 bases at V and 8 bases at J; junction bases unmatched: 9. The CDR3 sequence: CASSLLGGSKDEQFF. As DNA, the CDR3 is TGTGCCAGCAGCTTACTGGGCGGGAGTAAGGATGAGCAGTTCTTC.

By frequency in the sample, this clonotype is medium-sized. V gene TRBV9 combines with J gene TRBJ1-1, with 10 bases matching TRBD1. In germline, CDR1 is SGDLS, CDR2 YYNGEE. This CDR3 has 14 amino acids. The junction had 5 bases not matched to a gene; V was cut back by 4 bases and J by 5 bases. CDR3: CASSPRTGGTEAFF. DNA of the CDR3: TGTGCCAGCAGCCCCCGGACAGGGGGAACTGAAGCTTTCTTT.

This clonotype was counted ten times or more. This CDR3 is CSVASGVSYNEQFF. For the CDR3, the DNA is TGCAGCGTTGCTAGCGGGGTCTCCTACAATGAGCAGTTCTTC. V gene TRBV29-1 combines with J gene TRBJ2-1; TRBD2 aligns across 9 bases. Germline loops: CDR1 SQVTM, CDR2 ANQGSEA. The CDR3 spans 14 residues. V trimming: 4 bases; J trimming: 0 bases; junction bases outside the gene matches: 1.

The sample holds one count of this clonotype. The CDR3 does not end in the conserved phenylalanine or tryptophan, so this is likely a read error. The limits of the CDR3 on the DNA are not certain, so only TCRdb's listed CDR3 is given. The V gene is TRBV9, the J gene TRBJ2-7. Per the germline V gene, CDR1 is SGDLS and CDR2 is YYNGEE. Inclusive of both ends, the CDR3 amounts to 14 amino acids. CDR3 protein: CASSVGGALHEQHL.

Concerning this clonotype itself: Germline is not matched at one junction end, which may reflect a read error. This chain joins TRBV6-5 and TRBJ2-7; 7 positions match TRBD1. The germline CDR1 and CDR2 sequences are MNHEY and SVGAGI. This CDR3 contains 13 residues. CDR3 sequence reads: CAGRDRVSYVQYF. CDR3 DNA sequence: TGTGCCGGCAGAGACAGGGTTTCCTACGTGCAGTACTTC.

Judged by abundance, this clonotype is medium-sized (0.01 to 0.1%). This chain connects TRBV20-1 to TRBJ2-7; D is undetermined. The length of the CDR3 is 11 residues. V gave up 5 bases and J gave up 3 bases, with 8 bases separating them. Germline V CDR1 and CDR2: DFQATT, SNEGSKA (reference sequence). CDR3 loop: CSAVVGYEQYF. The CDR3 nucleotides read TGCAGTGCTGTCGTCGGCTACGAGCAGTACTTC.

This chain uses TRBV24-1 with TRBJ2-6; TRBD2 matches 12 bases. V lost 6 bases and J lost 2; bases outside the gene matches: 1. The length of the CDR3 is 16 residues. CDR1 and CDR2 (germline): KGHDR, SFDVKD. In DNA form, the CDR3 reads TGTGCCACCAGTCTAGCGGGAGGGGCTGGGGCCAACGTCCTGACTTTC. Translation: CATSLAGGAGANVLTF.

On this clonotype itself: One end of the junction varies from germline; a read error may be responsible. The chain recombines TRBV6-5 with TRBJ1-5; D is unresolved. The DNA end favors TRBJ2-3, so the J call may be wrong. Germline lookup yields CDR1 MNHEY and CDR2 SVGAGI. The CDR3 is 12 residues long. CDR3 in amino acids: CASGYEVQPQYF. CDR3 DNA sequence: TGTGCCAGCGGTTACGAGGTTCAGCCCCAGTATTTT.